Sequencing of this T cell receptor (beta chain) was carried out in a study of CD8 T cells in Susac syndrome (dated by TCRdb to the late 2010s). With respect to the entire study: The study used repertoire sequencing to test whether antigen drove CD8+ T cell activation and differentiation in Susac syndrome.

The CDR3 contains 11 residues, cysteine and phenylalanine counted. The read is trimmed to its CDR3 DNA, 33 bases read in frame from base 1. From a lookup of the germline V gene, CDR1 and CDR2 are MDHEN and SYDVKM. V is shortened by 7 bases, J by 8 bases, and the region joining them spans 11 bases. Peripheral blood CD8+ and CD4+ T cells from healthy donors, Susac syndrome patients and multiple sclerosis patients were profiled by high-throughput TCR beta sequencing. Treatment-naive patients with stable or active relapsing-remitting disease fulfilling revised McDonald criteria were used as multiple sclerosis controls. Bulk CD8+ and CD4+ T cells were purified by magnetic negative isolation, while CD8+ TEMRA cells were enriched using FACS. Blood was drawn into EDTA tubes, processed within 24 hours, and PBMCs were isolated by density gradient centrifugation. PBMCs intended for TCR sequencing were frozen in liquid nitrogen and were later thawed in a 37 degrees C water bath. Purity of sorted or isolated CD4+, CD8+ and CD8+ TEMRA cells was at least 90%.

RNA was extracted using the RNeasy kit, and about 0.45 to 1 ug of the RNA was reverse transcribed with random hexamers. The immunoSEQ multiplex PCR assay, which covers 54 Vbeta and 13 Jbeta segments, was used to amplify TCR beta CDR3 regions. PCR amplification bias was corrected by using a synthetic template baseline for primer optimization and computational correction. The authors' analysis ran thus. Reads were annotated to V, D and J genes according to IMGT and were analyzed with immunoSEQ Analyzer, with only productive sequences retained. Clonality was calculated as one minus the Shannon entropy normalized by log2 of the number of productive unique sequences. Public and private clones were assessed among the 100 most prevalent clones of each patient and control. Clones were defined as Susac-specific if absent from the healthy and MS cohorts, from around 1,100 published viral clones and from other ImmuneACCESS disease sequences. TCRdb trimmed the raw reads at Q25, called clones with MiXCR and kept productive beta chains. Here each entry gathers all rows of one CDR3 protein and keeps the most common genes and DNA. The V and J calls were not made by the authors but by TCRdb's processing. Within this sample are some 100,000 distinct CDR3 sequences, with 90% to 95% of them counted one time only. Of the sample, 0.093% falls within the top ten clones.

Remarks on this clonotype: This receptor's antigen is unknown. One base away there is no much larger clone; base qualities are not given.

On the study overall, not on this receptor specifically: The number of individuals in the TCR sequencing and HLA analysis was acknowledged as relatively small.

This chain joins TRBV28 to TRBJ1-2; possibly the D gene is TRBD1, per 6 matching bases. This receptor was obtained from a human donor with multiple sclerosis. Material for sequencing was CD4+ T cells from PBMCs. The CDR3 region: CASTGAQGYTF. At the DNA level, the sequence is TGTGCCAGCACAGGGGCGCAAGGCTACACCTTC.